What follows are 21 T cell receptor beta chains derived from one specimen sequenced in a study of blood T cell repertoires in COVID-19. Sequenced by immunoSEQ multiplex PCR; TCRdb stores in-frame clones only, minus some. The table lists under 200,000 clones, roughly 87% of them singletons. Sequencing was done on a sample of PBMCs or T cells enriched from blood (not recorded which). These receptors were collected from a woman aged 45-65 years who had recovered from COVID-19.

This chain links TRBV30 with TRBJ2-7, with 8 positions matching TRBD2. Germline V CDR1 and CDR2: GTSNPN, SVGIG (reference sequence). V lost 3 bases to trimming and J lost 0 bases; unmatched junction nucleotides: 4. CDR3 size: 14 residues. The CDR3 loop is CAWRGLVSSYEQYF. CDR3 sequence (DNA): TGTGCCTGGAGGGGACTAGTGAGCTCCTACGAGCAGTACTTC.

In this sample, this clone turned up once. V and J are TRBV10-3 and TRBJ1-6; perhaps TRBD1 as D (6 bases). The length of the CDR3 is 18 residues. V was pared by 6 bases and J by 6 bases, with 24 bases between. Germline-derived CDR1 and CDR2 are ENHRY and SYGVKD. This CDR3 is CAISTGKSAKGFNSPLHF. The CDR3 DNA reads as TGTGCCATCAGCACAGGGAAGTCAGCCAAGGGTTTTAATTCACCCCTCCACTTT.

This clone was seen a single time. The CDR3 region is CAWKDSSNQPQHF. The CDR3 bases are TGTGCCTGGAAGGACAGTAGCAATCAGCCCCAGCATTTT. The rearrangement uses TRBV30 and TRBJ1-5, with D possibly TRBD1 on 6 matching bases. The CDR3 totals 13 residues. Per germline, CDR1 GTSNPN and CDR2 SVGIG (reference sequence). V was pared by 4 bases and J by 0 bases, with 7 bases between.

V usage is TRBV29-1 and J usage is TRBJ2-1; D remains unclear. Deletions cut 1 base from V and 10 bases from J, with 8 bases between. The germline CDR1 and CDR2 sequences are SQVTM and ANQGSEA. This CDR3 region has 11 residues. The CDR3 reads CSVEGGDEQFF. The CDR3 nucleotides are TGCAGCGTTGAAGGCGGAGACGAGCAGTTCTTC.

In its sample, this clone was seen once. V is TRBV6-6 and J is TRBJ1-4; D is perhaps TRBD1 (5 bases). The CDR3 is 13 amino acids. V lost 11 bases and J 12 bases, leaving 22 bases between the germline ends. Germline CDR1 and CDR2: MNHNY and SVGAGI (reference sequence). Here the CDR3 DNA reads TGTGCCTGCGCGGCGGGGGAGTATGGGGAACTGTTTTTT. Its translation: CACAAGEYGELFF.

The chain employs TRBV4-3 and TRBJ2-1; 9 bases match TRBD1. With V trimmed by 0 bases and J by 6 bases, 6 bases remained unmatched. The CDR3 covers 16 residues. Looked up from germline, CDR1 is LGHNA and CDR2 is YSLEER. CDR3 bases: TGCGCCAGCAGCCAAGATGGGACAGGGTGGGGCAATGAGCAGTTCTTC. Translating it yields CASSQDGTGWGNEQFF.

The chain is built from TRBV5-1 and TRBJ2-2; tentatively, D is TRBD1 (5 bases). This CDR3 spans 15 amino acids. Trimming shortened V by 1 base and J by 1 base, and 8 bases separated the two germline ends. Germline V gives CDR1 SGHRS, CDR2 YFSETQ. CDR3 nucleotide sequence: TGCGCCAGCAGCTTGATTCAGGGGAACACCGGGGAGCTGTTTTTT. Its translation is CASSLIQGNTGELFF.

V is TRBV28 and J is TRBJ2-1, with 9 bases aligning to TRBD2. Losses at the gene ends were 2 bases for V and 0 bases for J; bases not matched to a gene: 2. CDR1 and CDR2 from the germline V gene are MDHEN and SYDVKM. The CDR3 is made up of 16 amino acids. CDR3 loop: CASSLRLAVSYNEQFF. As DNA, the CDR3 is TGTGCCAGCAGTTTAAGACTAGCGGTCTCCTACAATGAGCAGTTCTTC.

The chain has TRBV2 and TRBJ1-1, with 7 positions matching TRBD1. Trimming took 4 bases from V and 5 from J; bases not matched to a gene: 4. The germline CDR1 and CDR2 sequences are SNHLY and FYNNEI. The CDR3 has 13 residues. DNA of the CDR3: TGTGCCAGCAGTGGCCTGACAGGGACTGAAGCTTTCTTT. It specifies CASSGLTGTEAFF.

The chain combines TRBV5-4 with TRBJ2-1; D gene uncertain. The CDR3 loop spans 13 amino acids. Germline V CDR1 and CDR2: SGHNT, YYREEE (reference sequence). V was trimmed by 0 bases and J by 5 bases, leaving 6 bases between them. CDR3 in amino acids: CASSLDSDNEQFF. As DNA, the CDR3 is TGTGCCAGCAGCTTGGATTCGGACAATGAGCAGTTCTTC. The full variable domain, rest sourced from reference TRBV5-4 and TRBJ2-1, is ETGVTQSPTHLIKTRGQQVTLRCSSQSGHNTVSWYQQALGQGPQFIFQYYREEENGRGNFPPRFSGLQFPNYSSELNVNALELDDSALYLCASSLDSDNEQFFGPGTRLTVL.

This chain links TRBV5-8 with TRBJ2-7; 7 nucleotides line up with TRBD1. Germline-derived CDR1 and CDR2 are SGHTS and YDEGEE. Trimming removed 1 base from V and 5 bases from J; junction bases left unmatched: 15. The length of the CDR3 is 17 residues. CDR3 region: CASSLMVVWGQSHEQYF. The CDR3 coding sequence is TGTGCCAGCAGCTTGATGGTAGTTTGGGGACAGTCCCACGAGCAGTACTTC.

The gene calls are TRBV30 and TRBJ2-7, with TRBD1 matching over 7 bases. The germline V gene has CDR1 GTSNPN and CDR2 SVGIG (reference sequence). Unmatched junction bases numbered 8, after V lost 3 bases and J lost 6 bases. CDR3 length equals 13 residues. The CDR3 reads CAWSVRTGLEQYF. In DNA form, the CDR3 reads TGTGCCTGGAGCGTGCGGACAGGTCTCGAGCAGTACTTC.

This clone appeared a single time. This sequence joins TRBV6-2 or TRBV6-3 and TRBJ1-1; 9 nucleotides align to TRBD1. Germline-derived CDR1 and CDR2 are MNHEY and SVGEGT. Trimming removed 5 bases from V and 0 bases from J; junction bases left unmatched: 4. CDR3 length: 15 amino acids. CDR3 sequence (DNA): TGTGCCAGCAGTCCCCGACAGGGGGTGAACACTGAAGCTTTCTTT. Translated: CASSPRQGVNTEAFF.

The chain has TRBV7-2 and TRBJ2-7; 11 nucleotides agree with TRBD2. The germline CDR1 and CDR2 sequences are SGHTA and FQGNSA. The ends lost 1 base at V and 5 bases at J; junction bases unmatched: 10. The CDR3 covers 17 residues. CDR3 protein: CASSLGIAGGPQNEQYF. In DNA, the CDR3 is TGTGCCAGCAGCTTAGGAATAGCGGGAGGGCCTCAGAACGAGCAGTACTTC.

The chain carries TRBV6-2 or TRBV6-3 and TRBJ2-1; 9 positions agree with TRBD2. Germline CDR1 is MNHEY and CDR2 is SVGEGT. Trimming cost V 1 base and J 3 bases; bases outside gene matches: 4. This CDR3 is built from 16 residues. The CDR3 nucleotides read TGTGCCAGCAGTTACTGGAAGACTAGCGGCTACAATGAGCAGTTCTTC. Encoded protein: CASSYWKTSGYNEQFF.

This clone was seen more than once but under ten times. The V and J genes are TRBV18 and TRBJ2-2, with D perhaps matching TRBD2 (5 bases). Trimming stripped 6 bases from V and 0 bases from J, with 17 bases between. Per the germline V gene, CDR1 is KGHSH and CDR2 is LQKENI. The CDR3 is made up of 17 amino acids. The CDR3 bases are TGTGCCAGCTCTCGCGAGGGTAGCCGAACGAACACCGGGGAGCTGTTTTTT. Its translation is CASSREGSRTNTGELFF.

The chain employs TRBV7-2 and TRBJ2-1; D perhaps matches TRBD2 (6 bases). From germline, CDR1 is SGHTA and CDR2 FQGNSA. V was cut by 5 bases and J by 5 bases, with 19 bases left in between. The CDR3 consists of 16 residues. CDR3: CASSPRRARKDNEQFF. The CDR3 bases are TGTGCCAGCAGCCCGAGGAGGGCACGAAAAGACAATGAGCAGTTCTTC.

V and J are TRBV7-2 and TRBJ2-7, with 15 bases matching TRBD2. With 3 bases clipped from V and 2 bases from J, the junction kept 5 bases outside the gene matches. CDR3 size: 17 residues. Germline loops: CDR1 SGHTA, CDR2 FQGNSA. CDR3 nucleotides: TGTGCCAGCAGCTTCGGACTAGCGGGAGGGGGACCCTACGAGCAGTACTTC. Translated: CASSFGLAGGGPYEQYF.

The chain has TRBV11-2 and TRBJ2-2; a weak D match, TRBD2 (5 bases). Between the trimmed V and J ends, which lost 5 bases and 5 bases, there was a span of 18 bases. This CDR3 contains 16 residues. The germline V gene has CDR1 SGHAT and CDR2 FQNNGV. The CDR3 here is CASSPTRGIRTGELFF. The CDR3 DNA is TGTGCCAGCAGCCCCACCCGGGGAATTAGAACCGGGGAGCTGTTTTTT. The variable domain in full, with the rest retrieved from reference TRBV11-2 and TRBJ2-2, is EAGVAQSPRYKIIEKRQSVAFWCNPISGHATLYWYQQILGQGPKLLIQFQNNGVVDDSQLPKDRFSAERLKGVDSTLKIQPAKLEDSAVYLCASSPTRGIRTGELFFGEGSRLTVL.

The chain couples TRBV10-1 to TRBJ2-2; 14 bases map to TRBD2. This CDR3 spans 18 amino acids. The J segment lost 2 bases and the V segment lost 0 bases, leaving 2 bases of the junction unmatched. CDR1 is WNHNN, CDR2 SYGVQD, per germline (reference sequence). The CDR3 DNA follows: TGCGCCAGCAGTGAGTCGACTAGCGGGAGGGCCAACACCGGGGAGCTGTTTTTT. This codes for CASSESTSGRANTGELFF.

The chain recombines TRBV5-1 with TRBJ2-5, with 8 bases fitting TRBD2. The CDR3 loop spans 16 amino acids. Germline CDR1 SGHRS, CDR2 YFSETQ. V dropped 2 bases and J dropped 4; count of bases not matched to a gene: 10. In DNA form, the CDR3 reads TGCGCCAGCAGCTTCCGGGCCGCGGGGGGAAGAGAGACCCAGTACTTC. Protein sequence: CASSFRAAGGRETQYF.